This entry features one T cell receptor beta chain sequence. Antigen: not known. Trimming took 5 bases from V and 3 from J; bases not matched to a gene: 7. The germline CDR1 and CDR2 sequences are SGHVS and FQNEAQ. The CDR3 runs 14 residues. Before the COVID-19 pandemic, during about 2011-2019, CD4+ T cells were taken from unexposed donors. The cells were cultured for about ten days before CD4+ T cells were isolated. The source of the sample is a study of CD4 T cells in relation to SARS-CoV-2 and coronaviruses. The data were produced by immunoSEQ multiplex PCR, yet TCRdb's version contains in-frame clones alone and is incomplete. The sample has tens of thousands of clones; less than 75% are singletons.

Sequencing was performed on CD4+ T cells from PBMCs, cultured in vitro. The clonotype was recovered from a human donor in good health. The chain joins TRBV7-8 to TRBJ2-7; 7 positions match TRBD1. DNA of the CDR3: TGTGCCAGCAGCCAGGACAGGCAAAGCTACGAGCAGTACTTC. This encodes CASSQDRQSYEQYF.